This record looks at one TCR beta chain sequence and its context. This specimen comes from a study of early T cells in non-severe SARS-CoV-2 infection. V was trimmed by 8 bases and J by 2 bases, leaving 14 bases between them. CDR1 is MNHEY, CDR2 SVGEGT, per germline. This CDR3 has 14 amino acids. Individual cDNA molecules each received unique molecular identifiers attached to them. From the 5' RACE reads, TCRdb called clonotypes with MiXCR, one entry per CDR3 protein. The data contain 55,000 to 85,000 distinct CDR3 sequences, roughly 10% of them singletons. The material was whole blood, obtained at baseline. V usage is TRBV6-2 or TRBV6-3 and J usage is TRBJ2-3; a possible D gene is TRBD1 (6 bases). This clonotype was sampled from an adult who was a healthcare worker with PCR-confirmed SARS-CoV-2 infection or an uninfected control (not recorded which). The CDR3 sequence is CASRDTQITDTQYF. For the CDR3, the DNA is TGTGCCAGCCGGGACACCCAGATCACAGATACGCAGTATTTT.